These 15 T cell receptor beta chains came from one sample sequenced in a study of graft-versus-host responses after intestinal transplantation. These TCRs are of unknown antigen specificity. The data were produced by immunoSEQ multiplex PCR, yet TCRdb's version contains in-frame clones alone and is incomplete. The table shows about 73,000 clones, with nearly 90% occurring only once. The sequences come from unstimulated CD8+ T cells sorted from spleen or lymph node cells, collected before transplant. The receptors here all came from a human donor who was the organ donor for an intestinal transplant.

The chain carries TRBV30 and TRBJ2-3, with TRBD1 identical over 7 bases. V shed 5 bases and J 5 bases; nucleotides not matched to a gene: 7. The CDR3 totals 13 residues. Germline CDR1 is GTSNPN and CDR2 is SVGIG (reference sequence). For the CDR3, the DNA is TGTGCCTGGGGGGGACAGCCGGGAGATACGCAGTATTTT. It specifies CAWGGQPGDTQYF.

The chain combines TRBV14 with TRBJ1-2; D is ambiguous. Germline V gives CDR1 SGHDN, CDR2 FVKESK. The CDR3 contains 17 residues. With 3 bases removed from V and 4 bases from J, the gap between germline ends came to 21 bases. This CDR3 is CASSHFPVGWPGYGYTF. The CDR3, as DNA: TGTGCCAGCAGCCATTTCCCGGTAGGTTGGCCGGGCTATGGCTACACCTTC.

The chain is built from TRBV27 and TRBJ1-4, with D maybe TRBD1 (6 bases). The CDR3 contains 14 residues. V lost 5 bases, J lost 8 bases, and 15 bases lay in between. Germline V CDR1 and CDR2: MNHEY, SMNVEV (reference sequence). The CDR3 is CASSPPGVGEKLFF. The CDR3 bases are TGTGCCAGCAGTCCGCCAGGGGTGGGGGAAAAACTGTTTTTT.

The chain combines TRBV19 with TRBJ2-3; no firm D call. Trimming took 3 bases from V and 1 from J, leaving 8 bases between them. Germline CDR1 LNHDA, CDR2 SQIVND (reference sequence). This CDR3 comprises 14 residues. The CDR3 DNA sequence: TGTGCCAGTAGTATCCCCCAGGGCACAGATACGCAGTATTTT. It yields the protein CASSIPQGTDTQYF.

The V call is TRBV7-9, the J call TRBJ1-4, with 11 bases lining up with TRBD1. The germline V gene has CDR1 SEHNR and CDR2 FQNEAQ (reference sequence). J lost 6 bases, V lost 2 bases, and 5 bases had no gene match. The length of the CDR3 is 16 residues. This CDR3 is CASSLPPGQGDEKLFF. CDR3 sequence (DNA): TGTGCCAGCAGCTTACCGCCGGGACAGGGGGATGAAAAACTGTTTTTT. Combining the CDR3 with reference TRBV7-9 and TRBJ1-4 gives the whole variable domain DTGVSQNPRHKITKRGQNVTFRCDPISEHNRLYWYRQTLGQGPEFLTYFQNEAQLEKSRLLSDRFSAERPKGSFSTLEIQRTEQGDSAMYLCASSLPPGQGDEKLFFGSGTQLSVL.

The sample holds one count of this clone. V gene TRBV2 combines with J gene TRBJ2-1; 7 bases line up with TRBD1. Per germline, CDR1 SNHLY and CDR2 FYNNEI. V shed 6 bases and J 0 bases; nucleotides not matched to a gene: 8. The CDR3 loop spans 16 amino acids. In DNA form, the CDR3 reads TGTGCCAGCAGGGAACGGACAGGCCTCTCCTACAATGAGCAGTTCTTC. Translated: CASRERTGLSYNEQFF.

The chain links TRBV10-3 to TRBJ2-7, with a weak D call TRBD1 (6 bases). Trimming stripped 4 bases from V and 4 bases from J, with 14 bases between. The length of the CDR3 is 14 residues. Germline values: CDR1 ENHRY, CDR2 SYGVKD. In DNA form, the CDR3 reads TGTGCCATCAGTGTGGGGGACACCGGTTACGAGCAGTACGTC. This gives the protein CAISVGDTGYEQYV.

The rearrangement uses TRBV11-3 and TRBJ2-2, with 8 bases lining up with TRBD2. The V gene end was trimmed by 2 bases and the J gene end by 7 bases; junction bases not matched to a gene: 9. The CDR3 runs to 16 residues. Germline CDR1 and CDR2: SGHNT and YENEEA. This CDR3 is CASSLHRGGRGGELFF. CDR3 coding DNA: TGTGCCAGCAGCTTACATCGGGGGGGCCGAGGCGGGGAGCTGTTTTTT.

The rearrangement uses TRBV10-1 and TRBJ2-3; TRBD1 matches 9 bases. The CDR3 totals 14 residues. The V segment lost 4 bases and the J segment 1 base; nucleotides outside the gene matches: 0. Germline CDR1 reads WNHNN; CDR2 reads SYGVQD (reference sequence). The CDR3 DNA sequence: TGCGCCAGCAGTGGGACAGGGGGCACAGATACGCAGTATTTT. This encodes CASSGTGGTDTQYF.

The V gene is TRBV6-5, the J gene TRBJ1-2; no reliable D call. V was pared by 2 bases and J by 8 bases, with 15 bases between. Germline V gene data show CDR1 as MNHEY and CDR2 as SVGAGI. The CDR3 covers 14 residues. The CDR3 is CASSYTANLVGYTF. The CDR3 bases are TGTGCCAGCAGTTACACCGCAAATCTAGTAGGCTACACCTTC.

The rearrangement links TRBV19 to TRBJ2-7, with 8 bases identical to TRBD1. V was pared by 9 bases and J by 2 bases, with 3 bases of the junction left unmatched. From germline, CDR1 is LNHDA and CDR2 SQIVND (reference sequence). The CDR3 runs 12 residues. In nucleotides, the CDR3 is TGTGCCAGCCCGACAGGGGCCTACGAGCAGTACGTC. This gives the protein CASPTGAYEQYV.

The V call is TRBV4-3, the J call TRBJ1-6, with D possibly being TRBD1 (6 bases). The CDR3 covers 17 residues. V lost 0 bases to trimming and J lost 8 bases, with 17 bases between them. Per germline, CDR1 LGHNA and CDR2 YSLEER. The CDR3 reads CASSQEVVGGFDSPLHF. The CDR3 nucleotides are TGCGCCAGCAGCCAAGAAGTTGTAGGGGGTTTTGATTCACCCCTCCACTTT.

The rearrangement links TRBV10-2 to TRBJ1-5, with TRBD1 matching over 8 bases. From germline, CDR1 is WSHSY and CDR2 SAAADI. V gave up 6 bases and J gave up 2 bases; unmatched junction bases: 15. The CDR3 covers 18 residues. CDR3 sequence reads: CASRRTGIRYGGNQPQHF. The CDR3 coding sequence is TGCGCCAGCAGAAGGACAGGGATTCGGTACGGGGGCAATCAGCCCCAGCATTTT.

This clone was seen a few times. This chain links TRBV6-1 with TRBJ2-1, with 7 bases aligning to TRBD2. Per germline, CDR1 MNHNS and CDR2 SASEGT. After removal of 6 bases from V and 6 bases from J, the junction contained 11 bases not matched to a gene. This CDR3 has 15 amino acids. The CDR3: CASRTKAGSLNEQFF. Here the CDR3 DNA reads TGTGCCAGCAGAACGAAAGCGGGGAGCCTCAATGAGCAGTTCTTC.

V is TRBV21-1 and J is TRBJ2-7; TRBD2 was called by the table and not checked on the DNA. TRBV21-1 is described as a pseudogene. This CDR3 has 10 residues. The CDR3 coding sequence is TGTGCCAGCAGCAAGCCACCTCGGTACGTC. This codes for CASSKPPRYV.